This T cell receptor (beta chain) derives from a study of T-cell reconstitution after alpha-beta-depleted transplantation in children. The germline V and J ends were trimmed by 3 bases and 4 bases, with 24 bases remaining between them. Germline CDR1 is SGHRS and CDR2 is YFSETQ. This CDR3 contains 18 residues. Unique molecular identifiers tagged the TCRbeta library. TCRdb re-called the PCR reads with MiXCR, one entry per CDR3 protein. Among around 250,000 distinct CDR3 sequences listed, approximately 9.6% were seen once. This receptor was identified in a human donor who donated a stem cell graft to a child with SCID. The sample was PBMCs from the stem cell graft donor, taken from the stem cell graft. This chain joins TRBV5-1 and TRBJ2-3, with D possibly being TRBD2 (7 bases). This chain's CDR3 is CASSSGLGGARGPDTQYF. The DNA of the CDR3 is TGCGCCAGCAGCTCCGGACTTGGGGGGGCGCGGGGCCCAGATACGCAGTATTTT.